The 32 T cell receptor beta chains below all came from one sample that was sequenced in a study of T cells after yellow fever vaccination. MiXCR, applied by TCRdb to the 5' RACE reads, yields one record per CDR3 protein. The sample has some 120,000 distinct CDR3 sequences; roughly 8.2% are singletons. The source material was CD8+ T cells sorted from PBMCs, sampled on the day of the yellow fever booster vaccination. These receptors were obtained from a man aged 18 to 30 who received the YFV17D yellow fever vaccine.

About this clonotype itself: This may arise from a read error, as a much more abundant clone is one base away. The V call is TRBV20-1, the J call TRBJ2-4; TRBD1 aligns across 7 bases. Germline CDR1 is DFQATT and CDR2 is SNEGSKA (reference sequence). This CDR3 comprises 15 residues. CDR3 in amino acids: CSARDDREAKNIQHF. The DNA for the CDR3 is TGCAGTGCTAGAGATGACAGGGAAGCCAAAAACATTCAGCACTTC.

This clonotype has just a few counts. The chain couples TRBV29-1 to TRBJ2-2; TRBD1 matches 9 bases. The germline gives CDR1 SQVTM, CDR2 ANQGSEA. J was trimmed by 7 bases and V by 7 bases; bases with no gene match: 4. CDR3 size: 12 residues. CDR3 amino acids: CSEQGAGGELFF. The CDR3 nucleotides are TGCAGCGAACAGGGGGCGGGCGGGGAGCTGTTTTTT.

This clonotype came up a few times. The gene calls are TRBV7-9 and TRBJ2-5; possibly TRBD2 for D (6 bases). The germline V gene has CDR1 SEHNR and CDR2 FQNEAQ (reference sequence). The CDR3 is 16 amino acids. Trimming took off 5 bases at V and 5 bases at J, with 21 bases between the two ends. CDR3 sequence reads: CASSQESWRGRETQYF. In DNA, the CDR3 is TGTGCCAGCAGCCAAGAGTCTTGGCGGGGCCGGGAGACCCAGTACTTC.

V is TRBV6-6 and J is TRBJ2-2; D perhaps matches TRBD2 (6 bases). The CDR3 is made up of 17 amino acids. Trimming took 2 bases from V and 1 from J, leaving 14 bases between them. CDR1 and CDR2 (germline): MNHNY, SVGAGI (reference sequence). The CDR3 reads CASSYALPGVNTGELFF. As DNA, the CDR3 is TGTGCCAGCAGTTACGCCCTTCCGGGGGTGAACACCGGGGAGCTGTTTTTT.

The chain joins TRBV7-3 to TRBJ2-1, with D tentatively TRBD1 (6 bases). CDR3 length equals 17 residues. The V end was cut by 5 bases, the J end by 3 bases, with 20 bases between. Germline CDR1 and CDR2: SGHTA and FQGTGA. CDR3 region: CASSPGLRNRDYNEQFF. CDR3 coding DNA: TGTGCCAGCAGCCCCGGGCTGCGGAACAGGGACTACAATGAGCAGTTCTTC.

At least ten counts were recorded for this clonotype. The chain links TRBV20-1 to TRBJ2-3; a weak D match, TRBD1 (6 bases). There are 13 residues in the CDR3. Germline V gives CDR1 DFQATT, CDR2 SNEGSKA (reference sequence). V lost 8 bases and J lost 7, with 19 bases in between. The CDR3 region is CSPRDKTDYTQYF. CDR3 nucleotides: TGCAGTCCCCGGGACAAAACTGACTATACGCAGTATTTT.

V usage is TRBV3-1 and J usage is TRBJ2-3, with 8 nucleotides matching TRBD2. With V trimmed by 6 bases and J by 3 bases, 11 bases remained unmatched. From germline, CDR1 is LGHDT and CDR2 YNNKEL (reference sequence). The CDR3 spans 16 residues. CDR3 sequence (DNA): TGTGCCAGCAGGCCGGGAGGGGGGGCGGAGACAGATACGCAGTATTTT. Translating gives CASRPGGGAETDTQYF.

This clonotype was counted between two and nine times. The V call is TRBV4-1, the J call TRBJ2-2; D not resolved. The CDR3 totals 13 residues. Looked up from germline, CDR1 is MGHRA and CDR2 is YSYEKL. V lost 0 bases and J lost 6, with 5 bases in between. The CDR3 sequence is CASSQDVSGELFF. The DNA for the CDR3 is TGCGCCAGCAGCCAAGATGTGTCCGGGGAGCTGTTTTTT.

The sample holds many counts of this clonotype. The V call is TRBV12-3 or TRBV12-4, the J call TRBJ1-5; D is undetermined. V was clipped by 3 bases and J by 6 bases, with 3 bases between them. The CDR3 consists of 11 residues. DNA of the CDR3: TGTGCCAGCAGTTTTGGTCAGCCCCAGCATTTT. Its translation: CASSFGQPQHF.

The CDR3 reads CSARDYRGQYGYTF. For the CDR3, the DNA is TGCAGTGCTAGAGATTACCGAGGACAATATGGCTACACCTTC. The chain couples TRBV20-1 to TRBJ1-2; D is perhaps TRBD1 (5 bases). The CDR3 consists of 14 residues. V dropped 0 bases and J dropped 5 bases, with 13 bases sitting between them. Germline CDR1 DFQATT, CDR2 SNEGSKA (reference sequence).

This clonotype has a count of ten or more. This sequence joins TRBV29-1 and TRBJ2-5; 10 bases are shared with TRBD2. V was clipped by 3 bases and J by 5 bases; unmatched bases: 9. The germline CDR1 and CDR2 sequences are SQVTM and ANQGSEA. The CDR3 length is 15 residues. The DNA of the CDR3 is TGCAGCGTTGACGACCTAGCGGGGGTAGGGGAGACCCAGTACTTC. Translation gives CSVDDLAGVGETQYF.

This clonotype was seen many times. This chain joins TRBV6-1 and TRBJ2-2; 11 bases agree with TRBD2. The V and J ends lost 0 bases and 6 bases, in that order; junction bases with no gene match: 0. CDR1 MNHNS and CDR2 SASEGT come from the germline V gene. The length of the CDR3 is 15 residues. In nucleotides, the CDR3 is TGTGCCAGCAGTGAAGCTAGCGGGGGGGCCGGGGAGCTGTTTTTT. Amino acids: CASSEASGGAGELFF.

This clonotype has a handful of counts. The chain joins TRBV15 to TRBJ2-7; 10 bases line up with TRBD1. This CDR3 region has 15 residues. V lost 5 bases and J lost 5; bases outside the gene matches: 9. The germline V gene encodes CDR1 LNHNV and CDR2 YYDKDF (reference sequence). The CDR3 region is CATSPGTGDPNEQYV. In DNA form, the CDR3 reads TGTGCCACCAGCCCCGGGACAGGGGATCCCAACGAGCAGTACGTC.

The chain joins TRBV19 to TRBJ1-5; D unresolved. Trimming removed 3 bases at V and 0 bases at J, with 12 bases between. Germline V gene sequence: CDR1 LNHDA, CDR2 SQIVND (reference sequence). The CDR3 consists of 16 residues. The CDR3 spells CASSIGIGNSNQPQHF. The CDR3 region has the DNA TGTGCCAGTAGTATCGGGATCGGGAATAGCAATCAGCCCCAGCATTTT.

This chain's CDR3 is CASSPPSYNEQFF. Here the CDR3 DNA reads TGTGCCAGCAGCCCCCCTTCCTACAATGAGCAGTTCTTC. The V call is TRBV7-9, the J call TRBJ2-1; D call uncertain. Per germline, CDR1 SEHNR and CDR2 FQNEAQ (reference sequence). The CDR3 is 13 amino acids. V was shortened by 5 bases and J by 1 base, with 6 bases between the two germline ends.

This clonotype was seen a handful of times. The chain employs TRBV5-4 and TRBJ2-3, with 10 bases aligning to TRBD2. CDR1 and CDR2 (germline): SGHNT, YYREEE (reference sequence). The CDR3 covers 15 residues. Losses at the gene ends were 2 bases for V and 6 bases for J; bases not matched to a gene: 6. The DNA of the CDR3 is TGTGCCAGCAGCTTTACTAGCGGGGTCTTGGATACGCAGTATTTT. It specifies CASSFTSGVLDTQYF.

This chain uses TRBV27 with TRBJ1-2; D is uncertain. CDR3 length: 13 amino acids. Trimming pared 4 bases from V and 8 bases from J, leaving 14 bases between. Germline-derived CDR1 and CDR2 are MNHEY and SMNVEV (reference sequence). In DNA, the CDR3 is TGTGCCAGCAGTTCGGGGAACTGGTACGGCTACACCTTC. The encoded protein is CASSSGNWYGYTF.

In its sample, this clonotype was seen a few times. The chain carries TRBV4-1 and TRBJ2-3, with no clear D. CDR3 length: 15 amino acids. Germline V gene sequence: CDR1 MGHRA, CDR2 YSYEKL. V lost 1 base to trimming and J lost 6 bases, with 14 bases between them. The CDR3 DNA is TGCGCCAGCAGCCAAGTCGGCCCTACGTGGGATACGCAGTATTTT. This translates into CASSQVGPTWDTQYF.

This clonotype was seen a handful of times. The chain recombines TRBV24-1 with TRBJ2-3; the D gene is possibly TRBD1 (6 bases). The germline CDR1 and CDR2 sequences are KGHDR and SFDVKD. V was pared by 5 bases and J by 5 bases, with 22 bases between. This CDR3 comprises 17 residues. Here the CDR3 reads CATSGPGAGATRDTQYF. CDR3 bases: TGTGCCACCAGTGGCCCCGGGGCAGGGGCGACCCGAGATACGCAGTATTTT.

V usage is TRBV19 and J usage is TRBJ1-2; 10 bases are a match to TRBD1. This CDR3 region has 18 residues. V dropped 7 bases and J dropped 2; count of bases not matched to a gene: 16. CDR1 is LNHDA, CDR2 SQIVND, per germline (reference sequence). CDR3 amino acids: CASKTVGDRGRPNYGYTF. DNA of the CDR3: TGTGCCAGTAAGACCGTAGGGGACAGGGGCCGTCCGAACTATGGCTACACCTTC.

The rearrangement joins TRBV10-3 to TRBJ2-3; D ambiguous. This CDR3 region has 14 residues. From germline, CDR1 is ENHRY and CDR2 SYGVKD. With 3 bases removed from V and 5 bases from J, the gap between germline ends came to 12 bases. The CDR3 loop reads CAISENSVGDTQYF. In DNA, the CDR3 is TGTGCCATCAGTGAAAACAGCGTAGGAGATACGCAGTATTTT.

This clonotype was seen once. The CDR3 DNA reads as TGTGCCAGCAGCTCTCTAATCCCTGGAAACACCATATATTTT. Its translation: CASSSLIPGNTIYF. J is TRBJ1-3 and V is TRBV7-9, with D unclear. In germline, CDR1 is SEHNR, CDR2 FQNEAQ (reference sequence). This CDR3 region has 14 residues. V was trimmed by 4 bases and J by 2 bases, leaving 9 bases between them. The whole variable domain, remainder taken from reference TRBV7-9 and TRBJ1-3, is DTGVSQNPRHKITKRGQNVTFRCDPISEHNRLYWYRQTLGQGPEFLTYFQNEAQLEKSRLLSDRFSAERPKGSFSTLEIQRTEQGDSAMYLCASSSLIPGNTIYFGEGSWLTVV.

The CDR3 sequence is CSVERSGTGYFPWYF. Here the CDR3 DNA reads TGCAGCGTTGAGAGGTCAGGGACAGGGTATTTCCCTTGGTACTTC. The J gene is TRBJ2-4, the V gene TRBV29-1; 9 positions match TRBD1. V was clipped by 3 bases and J by 15 bases; unmatched bases: 18. Looked up from germline, CDR1 is SQVTM and CDR2 is ANQGSEA. The CDR3 sequence is 15 residues long.

This clonotype was detected a few times. The V and J genes are TRBV2 and TRBJ1-1; no firm D call. This CDR3 has 14 residues. Trimming shortened V by 8 bases and J by 2 bases, and 15 bases separated the two germline ends. From germline, CDR1 is SNHLY and CDR2 FYNNEI. In DNA form, the CDR3 reads TGTGCCAGCCACAGCCCCCAAAGAAACACTGAAGCTTTCTTT. This codes for CASHSPQRNTEAFF.

The chain joins TRBV19 to TRBJ2-1, with D possibly being TRBD2 (7 bases). The germline gives CDR1 LNHDA, CDR2 SQIVND (reference sequence). V was trimmed by 2 bases and J by 7 bases, leaving 15 bases between them. The CDR3 is made up of 15 amino acids. CDR3 nucleotides: TGTGCCAGTAGTATATCGGGGGGCTTAGGGAATGAGCAGTTCTTC. Its protein is CASSISGGLGNEQFF.

This clonotype has ten or more counts. J is TRBJ2-2 and V is TRBV4-1; D remains ambiguous. There are 14 residues in the CDR3. Germline V CDR1 and CDR2: MGHRA, YSYEKL. V lost 4 bases and J 2 bases, leaving 8 bases between the germline ends. The CDR3, as DNA: TGCGCCAGCAGCCCCAACTTTAACACCGGGGAGCTGTTTTTT. Protein: CASSPNFNTGELFF.

This clonotype was seen ten or more times. The V and J genes are TRBV5-1 and TRBJ2-1; D tentatively fits TRBD1 or TRBD2 (5 bases each). Trimming removed 3 bases from V and 9 bases from J, with 25 bases in between. The CDR3 length is 17 residues. Germline CDR1 reads SGHRS; CDR2 reads YFSETQ. The CDR3 nucleotides are TGCGCCAGCAGCTATACCCTCCGGGACCCCCGTATCACTGAGCAGTTCTTC. This translates into CASSYTLRDPRITEQFF.

J is TRBJ2-7 and V is TRBV20-1; D is possibly TRBD2 (5 bases). CDR1 and CDR2 (germline): DFQATT, SNEGSKA (reference sequence). This CDR3 is 13 amino acids long. Trimming cost V 5 bases and J 7 bases, with 18 bases left between them. The CDR3 DNA sequence: TGCAGTGCTGTGCCGTTAACGCCGGGGGAGCAGTACTTC. It specifies CSAVPLTPGEQYF.

The V call is TRBV4-2, the J call TRBJ2-5; D is tentatively TRBD1 or TRBD2 (6 bases each). The CDR3 contains 18 residues. Trimming stripped 4 bases from V and 0 bases from J, with 21 bases between. CDR1 is LGHNA, CDR2 YNFKEQ, per germline. CDR3 sequence (DNA): TGTGCCAGCAGCCCCCGGGGGTTAGTTGGACAGCACCAAGAGACCCAGTACTTC. As protein: CASSPRGLVGQHQETQYF.

This chain connects TRBV7-9 to TRBJ1-3; D uncertain. The CDR3 is made up of 14 amino acids. In germline, CDR1 is SEHNR, CDR2 FQNEAQ (reference sequence). With 1 base removed from V and 5 bases from J, the gap between germline ends came to 9 bases. The CDR3, as DNA: TGTGCCAGCAGCTTAGGCACGGGGAGAAACACCATATATTTT. Protein: CASSLGTGRNTIYF. Looking up the rest from reference TRBV7-9 and TRBJ1-3 gives the full variable domain: DTGVSQNPRHKITKRGQNVTFRCDPISEHNRLYWYRQTLGQGPEFLTYFQNEAQLEKSRLLSDRFSAERPKGSFSTLEIQRTEQGDSAMYLCASSLGTGRNTIYFGEGSWLTVV.

The sample holds a few counts of this clonotype. This chain joins TRBV4-2 and TRBJ1-1, with TRBD1 identical over 7 bases. The CDR3 is 13 amino acids. The V and J ends lost 1 base and 8 bases, in that order; junction bases with no gene match: 4. Germline V lookup: CDR1 LGHNA, CDR2 YNFKEQ. The CDR3 nucleotides are TGTGCCAGCAGCCAAGCGAGGGGGCAAGAAGCTTTCTTT. This encodes CASSQARGQEAFF.

The V gene is TRBV4-3, the J gene TRBJ2-3, with D possibly being TRBD1 or TRBD2 (6 bases each). The CDR3 totals 16 residues. V dropped 1 base and J dropped 6 bases, with 17 bases sitting between them. The germline gives CDR1 LGHNA, CDR2 YSLEER. CDR3 DNA sequence: TGCGCCAGCAGCCAAGCACAGGGAGGCCTCGGTGATACGCAGTATTTT. Amino acids: CASSQAQGGLGDTQYF.